This T cell receptor beta chain was identified during a study of OX40 agonist ivuxolimab in advanced cancers. If patients had autoimmune disease history or systemic immunosuppression, they were excluded. The CDR3 runs to 16 residues. CDR1 is SGHAT, CDR2 FQNNGV, per germline. V was shortened by 4 bases and J by 4 bases, with 18 bases between the two germline ends. TCRdb keeps only in-frame clones here, not all; method: immunoSEQ multiplex PCR. Altogether about 45,000 clones are present, about nine tenths being singletons, with the ten largest covering around 20%. This clonotype was obtained from an adult with an advanced solid tumor such as melanoma, head and neck, liver or kidney cancer. The chain is built from TRBV11-2 and TRBJ2-3; D is possibly TRBD1 (6 bases). The sample here was CD4+ or CD8+ T cells sorted from blood, taken in a trial of the OX40 agonist ivuxolimab. CDR3 DNA sequence: TGTGCCAGCAGCTCCTACCCGGACAGAGATCCAGATACGCAGTATTTT. It translates to CASSSYPDRDPDTQYF.